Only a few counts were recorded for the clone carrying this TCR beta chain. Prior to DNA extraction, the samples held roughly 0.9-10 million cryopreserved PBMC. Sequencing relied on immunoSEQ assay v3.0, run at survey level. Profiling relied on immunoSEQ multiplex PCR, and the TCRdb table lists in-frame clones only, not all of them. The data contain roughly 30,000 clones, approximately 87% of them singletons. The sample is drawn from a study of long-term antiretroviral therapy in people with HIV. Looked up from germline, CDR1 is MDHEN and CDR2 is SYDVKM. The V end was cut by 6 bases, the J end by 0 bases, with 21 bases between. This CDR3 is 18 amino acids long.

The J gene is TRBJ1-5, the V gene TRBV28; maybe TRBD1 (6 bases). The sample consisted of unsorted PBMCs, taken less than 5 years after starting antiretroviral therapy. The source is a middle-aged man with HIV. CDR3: CASSPPWGTTNSNQPQHF. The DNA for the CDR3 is TGTGCCAGCAGCCCTCCGTGGGGGACAACTAATAGCAATCAGCCCCAGCATTTT.